This record looks at one T cell receptor beta chain sequence and its context. Antigen: not known. This record belongs to a study of cytomegalovirus exposure and HLA in healthy donors. The overall study: Unique TCRs from HLA-typed donors, roughly 89 million of them, were held in an early data release.

Study-wide results and caveats: The study put roughly 160 TCR beta chains on its list as cytomegalovirus-associated. Later analysis suggested links between common viral pathogens and several top significant clusters. Near-uniform donor sequencing depth was presumed by presence/absence analyses.

This CDR3 spans 15 amino acids. V lost 1 base, J lost 3 bases, and 14 bases lay in between. CDR1 is SGHKS, CDR2 YYEKEE, per germline (reference sequence). PCR was performed using 60 Vbeta and 13 Jbeta primers. The assay was immunoSEQ multiplex PCR, and TCRdb's table has in-frame clones only and misses some. The sample lists more than 250,000 clones, about 90% occurring once. Sequenced input: PBMCs. The chain couples TRBV5-5 to TRBJ2-7; the D gene is possibly TRBD2 (5 bases). The TCR comes from a woman aged 18 to 35 in good health and CMV-seronegative. CDR3 loop: CASSLSPGMGYEQYF. The CDR3 region has the DNA TGTGCCAGCAGCTTGTCTCCGGGGATGGGCTACGAGCAGTACTTC.